The 13 T cell receptor beta chains listed next were all sequenced from one sample in a study of T cells in localized non-small cell lung cancer (dated by TCRdb to the early 2020s). Library preparation employed the immunoSEQ multiplex PCR assay. The table was pulled from immuneACCESS by TCRdb, which kept in-frame rearrangements only. Such tables lose some clones; where checked, under half of the loss comes from unresolved V genes, and the rest has no known cause. This sample has over 20,000 clones in its table, and roughly 90% of those were observed once. Of the sample, roughly 15% is held by the ten largest clones. The source was peripheral blood, collected before any cancer treatment. These receptors came from a man aged 40-75 years with stage III squamous cell lung carcinoma.

This chain uses TRBV5-1 with TRBJ2-1; D not resolved. V lost 0 bases, J lost 5 bases, and 9 bases lay in between. From germline, CDR1 is SGHRS and CDR2 YFSETQ. This CDR3 contains 14 residues. CDR3 amino acids: CASSLEAVNNEQFF. The CDR3 bases are TGCGCCAGCAGCTTGGAGGCGGTCAACAATGAGCAGTTCTTC.

The chain links TRBV19 to TRBJ2-5; TRBD1 agrees at 9 bases. With 4 bases clipped from V and 2 bases from J, the junction kept 5 bases outside the gene matches. This CDR3 has 15 residues. From germline, CDR1 is LNHDA and CDR2 SQIVND (reference sequence). The CDR3 nucleotides read TGTGCCAGTAGTAAGGCGGGACAGGGACAAGAGACCCAGTACTTC. Translated: CASSKAGQGQETQYF.

The chain links TRBV29-1 to TRBJ1-2, with 8 bases matching TRBD1. The V gene end was trimmed by 7 bases and the J gene end by 5 bases; junction bases not matched to a gene: 3. There are 11 residues in the CDR3. Germline V gene lookup returns CDR1 SQVTM and CDR2 ANQGSEA. CDR3 region: CSATGGYGYTF. Here the CDR3 DNA reads TGCAGCGCCACAGGGGGGTATGGCTACACCTTC.

The gene calls are TRBV7-8 and TRBJ1-4; D gene uncertain. The CDR3 spans 14 residues. V lost 5 bases, J lost 4 bases, and 11 bases lay in between. CDR1 SGHVS and CDR2 FQNEAQ come from the germline V gene. In nucleotides, the CDR3 is TGTGCCAGCAGCGGCCGGGCCGTTAATGAAAAACTGTTTTTT. The encoded protein is CASSGRAVNEKLFF.

The chain is built from TRBV15 and TRBJ1-5; TRBD1 aligns across 8 bases. Looked up from germline, CDR1 is LNHNV and CDR2 is YYDKDF (reference sequence). The J segment lost 4 bases and the V segment lost 7 bases, leaving 6 bases of the junction unmatched. CDR3 size: 14 residues. As DNA, the CDR3 is TGTGCCACCACCCAGACAGGGGCTAATCAGCCCCAGCATTTT. Protein: CATTQTGANQPQHF.

This clone was observed once. The J gene is TRBJ2-7, the V gene TRBV5-1; D tentatively reads TRBD1 or TRBD2 (6 bases each). The CDR3 extends over 14 amino acids. V was pared by 4 bases and J by 1 base, with 12 bases between. The germline V gene has CDR1 SGHRS and CDR2 YFSETQ. DNA for the CDR3: TGCGCCAGCAGCCCCCAGGGGACTTCCTACGAGCAGTACTTC. It specifies CASSPQGTSYEQYF. The full variable domain, rest sourced from reference TRBV5-1 and TRBJ2-7, is KAGVTQTPRYLIKTRGQQVTLSCSPISGHRSVSWYQQTPGQGLQFLFEYFSETQRNKGNFPGRFSGRQFSNSRSEMNVSTLELGDSALYLCASSPQGTSYEQYFGPGTRLTVT.

V usage is TRBV29-1 and J usage is TRBJ2-2; 9 bases are a match to TRBD2. The CDR3 has 15 amino acids. The germline V gene encodes CDR1 SQVTM and CDR2 ANQGSEA. The junction had 5 bases not matched to a gene; V was cut back by 4 bases and J by 2 bases. CDR3 bases: TGCAGCGTTGCTAGCGGGGCCTTAAACACCGGGGAGCTGTTTTTT. This gives the protein CSVASGALNTGELFF.

The chain joins TRBV9 to TRBJ1-1, with TRBD1 matching over 7 bases. The junction had 9 bases not matched to a gene; V was cut back by 2 bases and J by 5 bases. This CDR3 has 15 amino acids. The germline gives CDR1 SGDLS, CDR2 YYNGEE. CDR3 DNA sequence: TGTGCCAGCAGCGTTCACAGGGGTGGAACGACTGAAGCTTTCTTT. Translated: CASSVHRGGTTEAFF. Variable domain in full (rest from reference TRBV9 and TRBJ1-1): DSGVTQTPKHLITATGQRVTLRCSPRSGDLSVYWYQQSLDQGLQFLIQYYNGEERAKGNILERFSAQQFPDLHSELNLSSLELGDSALYFCASSVHRGGTTEAFFGQGTRLTVV.

This chain joins TRBV5-4 and TRBJ2-5; TRBD2 agrees at 10 bases. With 3 bases clipped from V and 2 bases from J, the junction kept 4 bases outside the gene matches. The CDR3 contains 15 residues. Germline V gives CDR1 SGHNT, CDR2 YYREEE (reference sequence). CDR3 nucleotides: TGTGCCAGCAGCTCCGGACTAGCGGTACAAGAGACCCAGTACTTC. This translates into CASSSGLAVQETQYF.

The CDR3 DNA follows: TGCGCCAGCAGCTTGGAGGGCGGGGAGCTGTTTTTT. Its translation is CASSLEGGELFF. The chain joins TRBV5-1 to TRBJ2-2; no firm D call. The CDR3 runs 12 residues. Trimming shortened V by 0 bases and J by 7 bases, and 4 bases separated the two germline ends. Germline V gene data show CDR1 as SGHRS and CDR2 as YFSETQ. Drawing the rest from reference TRBV5-1 and TRBJ2-2, the complete variable domain is KAGVTQTPRYLIKTRGQQVTLSCSPISGHRSVSWYQQTPGQGLQFLFEYFSETQRNKGNFPGRFSGRQFSNSRSEMNVSTLELGDSALYLCASSLEGGELFFGEGSRLTVL.

This chain uses TRBV6-1 with TRBJ1-2; D gene uncertain. The CDR3 consists of 14 residues. The V gene lost 6 bases and the J gene lost 4 bases, with 15 bases spanning the gap. Germline CDR1 reads MNHNS; CDR2 reads SASEGT. The CDR3 DNA sequence: TGTGCCAGCAGCGAACAGATGGGCCCCTATGGCTACACCTTC. Its protein is CASSEQMGPYGYTF.

The chain is built from TRBV19 and TRBJ1-1, with D unresolved. Trimming left V 3 bases short and J 5 bases short, with 13 bases between. The germline gives CDR1 LNHDA, CDR2 SQIVND (reference sequence). This CDR3 has 14 residues. CDR3 sequence: CASSMVGGGTEAFF. DNA of the CDR3: TGTGCCAGTAGTATGGTCGGAGGAGGGACTGAAGCTTTCTTT.

The chain has TRBV6-5 and TRBJ1-1, with D unresolved. Germline V CDR1 and CDR2: MNHEY, SVGAGI. This CDR3 has 14 residues. Trimming stripped 7 bases from V and 0 bases from J, with 12 bases between. Here the CDR3 reads CASTKGGMNTEAFF. CDR3 DNA: TGTGCCAGCACCAAGGGCGGTATGAACACTGAAGCTTTCTTT.